The clone carrying this T cell receptor beta chain came up once. At one end, the junction sequence differs from germline, possibly due to a read error. Primers included in the PCR were 60 Vbeta and 13 Jbeta primers. Sequencing used immunoSEQ multiplex PCR; TCRdb keeps in-frame clones, though not all of them. This repertoire shows 140,000 to 150,000 clones, about 80% found once; its top ten account for about 2.9%. These data come from a study of cytomegalovirus exposure and HLA in healthy donors. Study context: Prior work identified 95 million to 120 million unique TCR beta sequences in around 170 million T cells.

Germline assignment: CDR1 SGHDT and CDR2 YYEEEE. The CDR3 spans 12 residues. The rearrangement uses TRBV5-6 and TRBJ1-2; D is uncertain. This clonotype originated in a female donor in good health and CMV-seronegative. The sample was PBMCs. CDR3 nucleotide sequence: TGTGCCAGCAGCTTGTCTAACTATGGCTACCCCTTC. Protein product: CASSLSNYGYPF.